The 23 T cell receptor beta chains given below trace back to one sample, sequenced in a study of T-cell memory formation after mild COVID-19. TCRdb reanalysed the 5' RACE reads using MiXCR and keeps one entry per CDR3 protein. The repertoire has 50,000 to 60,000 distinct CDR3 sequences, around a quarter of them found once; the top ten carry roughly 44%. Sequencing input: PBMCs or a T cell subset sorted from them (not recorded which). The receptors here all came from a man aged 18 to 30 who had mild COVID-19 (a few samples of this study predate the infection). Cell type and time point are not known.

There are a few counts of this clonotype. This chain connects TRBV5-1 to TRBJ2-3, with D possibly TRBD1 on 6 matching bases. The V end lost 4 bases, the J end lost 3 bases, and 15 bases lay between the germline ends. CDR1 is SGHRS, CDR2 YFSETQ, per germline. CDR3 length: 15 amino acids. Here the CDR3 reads CASSPGTPLTDTQYF. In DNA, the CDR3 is TGCGCCAGCAGCCCGGGGACACCCTTGACAGATACGCAGTATTTT.

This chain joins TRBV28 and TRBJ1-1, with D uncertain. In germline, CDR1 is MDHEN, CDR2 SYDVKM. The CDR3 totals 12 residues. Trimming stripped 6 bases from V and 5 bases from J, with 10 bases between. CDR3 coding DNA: TGTGCCAGCAGAAAAGTGGGAACTGAAGCTTTCTTT. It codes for CASRKVGTEAFF.

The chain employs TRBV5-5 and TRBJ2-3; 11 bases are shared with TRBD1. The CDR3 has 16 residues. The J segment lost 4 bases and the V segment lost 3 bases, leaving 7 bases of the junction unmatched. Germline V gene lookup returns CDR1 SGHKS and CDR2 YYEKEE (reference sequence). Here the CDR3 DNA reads TGTGCCAGCAGCTGGTGGACAGGGGGCTTTGCAGATACGCAGTATTTT. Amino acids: CASSWWTGGFADTQYF.

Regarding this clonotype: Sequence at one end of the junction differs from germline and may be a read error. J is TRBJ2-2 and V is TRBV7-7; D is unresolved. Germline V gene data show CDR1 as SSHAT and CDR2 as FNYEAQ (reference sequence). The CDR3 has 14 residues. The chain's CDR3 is CASSLRAHTGELFF. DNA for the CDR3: TGTGCTAGCAGCTTAAGGGCCCACACCGGGGAGCTGTTTTTT.

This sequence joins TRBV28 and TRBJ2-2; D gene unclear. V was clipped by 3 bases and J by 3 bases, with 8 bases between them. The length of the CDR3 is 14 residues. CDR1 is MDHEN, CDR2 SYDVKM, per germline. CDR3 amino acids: CASSFWEHTGELFF. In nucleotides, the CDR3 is TGTGCCAGCAGTTTCTGGGAACACACCGGGGAGCTGTTTTTT.

Here the CDR3 DNA reads TGCGCCAGCAGCCAAGATAGGGGGACAGCCGGGGGTACGCAGTATTTT. It codes for CASSQDRGTAGGTQYF. The chain has TRBV4-3 and TRBJ2-3, with D maybe TRBD1 (7 bases). This CDR3 contains 16 residues. Trimming took off 0 bases at V and 8 bases at J, with 18 bases between the two ends. CDR1 LGHNA and CDR2 YSLEER come from the germline V gene.

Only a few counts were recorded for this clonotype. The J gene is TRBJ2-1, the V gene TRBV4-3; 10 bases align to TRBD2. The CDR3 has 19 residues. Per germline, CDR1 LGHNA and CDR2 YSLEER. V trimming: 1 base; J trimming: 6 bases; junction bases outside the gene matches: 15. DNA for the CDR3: TGCGCCAGCAGCCAAGCAAGGTCCGTTAGCGGGACTAGCGCCAATGAGCAGTTCTTC. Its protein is CASSQARSVSGTSANEQFF.

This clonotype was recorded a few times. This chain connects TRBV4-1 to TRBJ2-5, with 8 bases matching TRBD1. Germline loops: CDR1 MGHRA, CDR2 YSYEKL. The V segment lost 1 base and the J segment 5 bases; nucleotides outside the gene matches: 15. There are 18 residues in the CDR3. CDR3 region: CASSQVQGQARLGETQYF. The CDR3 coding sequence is TGCGCCAGCAGCCAAGTCCAGGGACAGGCCCGACTCGGGGAGACCCAGTACTTC.

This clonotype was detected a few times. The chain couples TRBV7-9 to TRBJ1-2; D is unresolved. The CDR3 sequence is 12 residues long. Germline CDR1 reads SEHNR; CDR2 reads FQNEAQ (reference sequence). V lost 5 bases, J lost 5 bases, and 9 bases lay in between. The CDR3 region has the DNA TGTGCCAGCAGCCCTATGGGGTATGGCTACACCTTC. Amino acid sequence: CASSPMGYGYTF. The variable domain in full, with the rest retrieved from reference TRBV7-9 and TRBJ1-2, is DTGVSQNPRHKITKRGQNVTFRCDPISEHNRLYWYRQTLGQGPEFLTYFQNEAQLEKSRLLSDRFSAERPKGSFSTLEIQRTEQGDSAMYLCASSPMGYGYTFGSGTRLTVV.

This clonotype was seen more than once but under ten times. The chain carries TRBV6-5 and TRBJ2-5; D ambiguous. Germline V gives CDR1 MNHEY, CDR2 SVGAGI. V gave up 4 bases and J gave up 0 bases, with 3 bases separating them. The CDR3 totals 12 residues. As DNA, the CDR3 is TGTGCCAGCAGTTGGAACCAAGAGACCCAGTACTTC. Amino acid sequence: CASSWNQETQYF.

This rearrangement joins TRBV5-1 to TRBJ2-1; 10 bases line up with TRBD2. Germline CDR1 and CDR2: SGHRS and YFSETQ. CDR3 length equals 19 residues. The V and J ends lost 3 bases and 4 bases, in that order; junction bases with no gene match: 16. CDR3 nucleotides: TGCGCCAGCAGCTCCGGAGGCTTCATCGCGACTAGCGGGTACAATGAGCAGTTCTTC. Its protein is CASSSGGFIATSGYNEQFF.

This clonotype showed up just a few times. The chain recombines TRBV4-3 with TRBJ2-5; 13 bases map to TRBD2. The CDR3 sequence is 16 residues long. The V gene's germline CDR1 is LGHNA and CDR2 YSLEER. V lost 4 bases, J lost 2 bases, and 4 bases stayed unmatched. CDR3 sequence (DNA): TGCGCCAGCAGCCTAGGACTAGCGGGGGCACAAGAGACCCAGTACTTC. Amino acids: CASSLGLAGAQETQYF.

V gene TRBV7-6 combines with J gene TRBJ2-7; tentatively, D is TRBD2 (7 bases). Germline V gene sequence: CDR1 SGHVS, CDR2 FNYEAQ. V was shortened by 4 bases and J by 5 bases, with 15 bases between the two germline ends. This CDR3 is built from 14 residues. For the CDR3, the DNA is TGTGCCAGCAGCTCAGCCGGGGGGCCGGACGAGCAGTACTTC. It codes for CASSSAGGPDEQYF.

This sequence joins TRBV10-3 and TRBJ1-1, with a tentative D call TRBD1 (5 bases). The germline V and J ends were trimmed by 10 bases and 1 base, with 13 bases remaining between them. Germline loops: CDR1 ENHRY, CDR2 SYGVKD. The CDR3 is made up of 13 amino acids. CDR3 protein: CATSGAGNTEAFF. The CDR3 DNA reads TGTGCCACCAGCGGGGCGGGGAACACTGAAGCTTTCTTT.

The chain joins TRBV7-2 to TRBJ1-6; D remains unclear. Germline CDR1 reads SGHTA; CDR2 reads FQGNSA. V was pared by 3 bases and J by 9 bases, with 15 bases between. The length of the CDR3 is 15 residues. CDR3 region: CASSLGSVVVSPLHF. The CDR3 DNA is TGTGCCAGCAGCTTGGGGTCAGTAGTAGTTTCACCCCTCCACTTT.

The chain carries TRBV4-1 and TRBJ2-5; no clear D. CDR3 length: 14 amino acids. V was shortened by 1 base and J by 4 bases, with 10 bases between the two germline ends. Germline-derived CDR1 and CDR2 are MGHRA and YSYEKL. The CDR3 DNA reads TGCGCCAGCAGCCAAGGCCAGGCTGGAGAGACCCAGTACTTC. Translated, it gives CASSQGQAGETQYF.

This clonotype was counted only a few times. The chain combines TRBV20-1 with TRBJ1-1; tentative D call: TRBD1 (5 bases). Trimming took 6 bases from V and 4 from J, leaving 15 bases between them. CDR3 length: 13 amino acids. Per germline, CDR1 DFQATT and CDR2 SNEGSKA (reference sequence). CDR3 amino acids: CSAGDRIRTEAFF. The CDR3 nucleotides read TGCAGTGCCGGGGACCGGATTCGCACTGAAGCTTTCTTT.

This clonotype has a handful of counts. The DNA for the CDR3 is TGTGCCATCAGGGGCCCTAATGAGCAGTTCTTC. Encoded protein: CAIRGPNEQFF. The rearrangement uses TRBV10-3 and TRBJ2-1; unclear D gene. The CDR3 is made up of 11 amino acids. Between the trimmed V and J ends, which lost 6 bases and 7 bases, there was a span of 7 bases. Germline CDR1 ENHRY, CDR2 SYGVKD.

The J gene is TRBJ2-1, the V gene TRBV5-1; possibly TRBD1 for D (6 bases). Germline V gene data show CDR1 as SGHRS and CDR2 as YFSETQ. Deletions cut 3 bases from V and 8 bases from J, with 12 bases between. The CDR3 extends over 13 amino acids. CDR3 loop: CASSWEQGDEQFF. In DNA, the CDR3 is TGCGCCAGCAGCTGGGAACAGGGCGATGAGCAGTTCTTC.

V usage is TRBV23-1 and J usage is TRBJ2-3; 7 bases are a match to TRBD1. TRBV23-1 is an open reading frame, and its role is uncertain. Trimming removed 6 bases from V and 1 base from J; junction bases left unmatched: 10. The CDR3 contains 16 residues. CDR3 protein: CASSRRDRDGTDTQYF. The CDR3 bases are TGCGCCAGCAGCCGAAGAGACAGGGACGGCACAGATACGCAGTATTTT.

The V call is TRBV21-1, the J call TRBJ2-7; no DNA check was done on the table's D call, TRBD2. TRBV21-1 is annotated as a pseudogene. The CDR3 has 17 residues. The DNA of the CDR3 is TGTGCCAGCAGCAAAGAACAGGCGGGGGGGCCTTACGACGAGCAGTACTTC. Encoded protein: CASSKEQAGGPYDEQYF.

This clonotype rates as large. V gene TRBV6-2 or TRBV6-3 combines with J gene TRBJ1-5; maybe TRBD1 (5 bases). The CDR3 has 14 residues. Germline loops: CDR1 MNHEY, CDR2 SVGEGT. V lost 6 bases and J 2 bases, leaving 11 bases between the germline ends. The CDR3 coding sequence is TGTGCCAGCAGATCACTACAGGGCAATCAGCCCCAGCATTTT. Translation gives CASRSLQGNQPQHF.

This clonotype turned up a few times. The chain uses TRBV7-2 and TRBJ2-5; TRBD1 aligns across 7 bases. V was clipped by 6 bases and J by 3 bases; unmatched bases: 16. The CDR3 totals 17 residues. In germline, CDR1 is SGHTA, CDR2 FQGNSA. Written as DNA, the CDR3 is TGTGCCAGCAGACAGAATCTTTACGGGACAGAGAAAGAGACCCAGTACTTC. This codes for CASRQNLYGTEKETQYF.